The next 6 T cell receptor beta chains were all read from a single sample in a study of PD-L1 blockade in urothelial cancer. Sequenced by immunoSEQ multiplex PCR; TCRdb stores in-frame clones only, minus some. This table holds roughly 30,000 clones, around nine tenths found once. The sequenced sample was PBMCs, obtained around atezolizumab (anti-PD-L1) treatment. The receptors were sampled from a man aged 50 to 59 with urothelial cancer.

The chain links TRBV7-9 to TRBJ2-1, with D tentatively TRBD2 (6 bases). V was cut by 5 bases and J by 4 bases, with 9 bases left in between. Looked up from germline, CDR1 is SEHNR and CDR2 is FQNEAQ (reference sequence). The CDR3 contains 13 residues. CDR3 protein: CASSAGLYNEQFF. The DNA of the CDR3 is TGTGCCAGCAGCGCGGGACTGTACAATGAGCAGTTCTTC.

This clone was found a few times. V gene TRBV11-2 combines with J gene TRBJ1-1, with D perhaps TRBD1 (6 bases). With 3 bases removed from V and 0 bases from J, the gap between germline ends came to 11 bases. The CDR3 has 15 residues. Germline V gene sequence: CDR1 SGHAT, CDR2 FQNNGV. The CDR3, as DNA: TGTGCCAGCAGCTTCGGTTGGACAGTGAACACTGAAGCTTTCTTT. Its protein is CASSFGWTVNTEAFF. The full variable domain, completed using reference TRBV11-2 and TRBJ1-1, is EAGVAQSPRYKIIEKRQSVAFWCNPISGHATLYWYQQILGQGPKLLIQFQNNGVVDDSQLPKDRFSAERLKGVDSTLKIQPAKLEDSAVYLCASSFGWTVNTEAFFGQGTRLTVV.

The rearrangement joins TRBV4-2 to TRBJ1-5, with D unresolved. The CDR3 covers 14 residues. The germline V and J ends were trimmed by 2 bases and 3 bases, with 8 bases remaining between them. CDR1 and CDR2 (germline): LGHNA, YNFKEQ. The CDR3 reads CASSQMSVNQPQHF. CDR3 DNA: TGTGCCAGCAGCCAAATGTCAGTCAATCAGCCCCAGCATTTT.

This chain uses TRBV19 with TRBJ2-2; D is perhaps TRBD1 (5 bases). From germline, CDR1 is LNHDA and CDR2 SQIVND (reference sequence). This CDR3 region has 14 residues. V dropped 3 bases and J dropped 8 bases, with 13 bases sitting between them. The CDR3 spells CASSILGVWGELFF. The DNA for the CDR3 is TGTGCCAGTAGTATCCTAGGGGTTTGGGGGGAGCTGTTTTTT.

The chain links TRBV7-6 to TRBJ2-3; TRBD1 is a possible D gene (6 bases). This CDR3 region has 15 residues. Per germline, CDR1 SGHVS and CDR2 FNYEAQ. The V and J ends lost 1 base and 0 bases respectively, with 8 bases between them. Here the CDR3 reads CASSLVGQSTDTQYF. The CDR3 DNA is TGTGCCAGCAGCTTAGTCGGACAGAGCACAGATACGCAGTATTTT.

The gene calls are TRBV5-8 and TRBJ2-4; weak D call: TRBD1 (6 bases). Germline lookup yields CDR1 SGHTS and CDR2 YDEGEE. Trimming pared 4 bases from V and 0 bases from J, leaving 14 bases between. CDR3 length: 16 residues. Written as DNA, the CDR3 is TGTGCCAGCAGCCCGAGACAGGATCTAGCCAAAAACATTCAGTACTTC. Protein: CASSPRQDLAKNIQYF.